Each of the 21 T cell receptor beta chains below was sequenced from the same sample in a study of blood T cell repertoires in COVID-19. Data came from immunoSEQ multiplex PCR; TCRdb stores just in-frame clones and leaves some out. The sample lists approximately 67,000 clones, around 90% occurring once. Sequenced sample: peripheral blood. Receptor source: a woman aged 80 or older with acute or convalescent COVID-19.

The chain is built from TRBV9 and TRBJ2-7; TRBD2 aligns across 10 bases. The V and J ends lost 0 bases and 6 bases, in that order; junction bases with no gene match: 3. This CDR3 has 14 amino acids. The germline CDR1 and CDR2 sequences are SGDLS and YYNGEE. This CDR3 reads CASSVGGTSAEQYF. In DNA, the CDR3 is TGTGCCAGCAGCGTAGGGGGGACTAGCGCCGAGCAGTACTTC.

This sequence joins TRBV5-6 and TRBJ1-2; a possible D gene is TRBD1 (5 bases). V lost 0 bases and J 4 bases, leaving 10 bases between the germline ends. Germline CDR1 reads SGHDT; CDR2 reads YYEEEE. The CDR3 is 14 residues long. CDR3 in DNA: TGTGCCAGCAGCTTGGCCACGGGGGTCTATGGCTACACCTTC. Translated, it gives CASSLATGVYGYTF.

The chain combines TRBV28 with TRBJ1-6; 8 nucleotides match TRBD1. V dropped 5 bases and J dropped 5; count of bases not matched to a gene: 11. The CDR3 consists of 17 residues. Germline lookup yields CDR1 MDHEN and CDR2 SYDVKM. The CDR3 reads CASSPSGQGADNSPLHF. The CDR3 DNA follows: TGTGCCAGCAGTCCCTCCGGACAGGGAGCCGATAATTCACCCCTCCACTTT. Supplemented by reference TRBV28 and TRBJ1-6, the full variable domain reads DVKVTQSSRYLVKRTGEKVFLECVQDMDHENMFWYRQDPGLGLRLIYFSYDVKMKEKGDIPEGYSVSREKKERFSLILESASTNQTSMYLCASSPSGQGADNSPLHFGNGTRLTVT.

The gene calls are TRBV11-2 and TRBJ2-1; D not resolved. Germline assignment: CDR1 SGHAT and CDR2 FQNNGV. Trimming took 5 bases from V and 4 from J, leaving 15 bases between them. The CDR3 runs to 15 residues. In DNA, the CDR3 is TGTGCCAGCAGCCCCCTGGGTAGCAAGTACAATGAGCAGTTCTTC. This codes for CASSPLGSKYNEQFF.

As to this clone: The sample contains more than one DNA sequence encoding this CDR3. The chain uses TRBV5-1 and TRBJ2-3, with TRBD2 as a possible D gene (6 bases). The germline gives CDR1 SGHRS, CDR2 YFSETQ. This CDR3 comprises 15 residues. Between the trimmed V and J ends, which lost 0 bases and 0 bases, there was a span of 8 bases. The CDR3 DNA follows: TGCGCCAGCAGCTTGGCGGGACTGAGCACAGATACGCAGTATTTT. This encodes CASSLAGLSTDTQYF.

The V and J genes are TRBV14 and TRBJ1-2; TRBD1 is a possible D gene (6 bases). Germline CDR1 is SGHDN and CDR2 is FVKESK. The germline V and J ends were trimmed by 1 base and 7 bases, with 13 bases remaining between them. The length of the CDR3 is 14 residues. CDR3 sequence: CASSQGRQDSGYTF. CDR3 nucleotide sequence: TGTGCCAGCAGCCAAGGTAGACAGGACTCTGGCTACACCTTC. Filled out from reference TRBV14 and TRBJ1-2, the complete variable domain reads EAGVTQFPSHSVIEKGQTVTLRCDPISGHDNLYWYRRVMGKEIKFLLHFVKESKQDESGMPNNRFLAERTGGTYSTLKVQPAELEDSGVYFCASSQGRQDSGYTFGSGTRLTVV.

This clone has just one count. The chain employs TRBV2 and TRBJ1-2; weak D call: TRBD1 (6 bases). Germline values: CDR1 SNHLY, CDR2 FYNNEI. This CDR3 region has 15 residues. V lost 5 bases and J lost 1, with 14 bases in between. CDR3 region: CASSQGQGGNYGYTF. DNA for the CDR3: TGTGCCAGCAGTCAAGGACAAGGGGGTAACTATGGCTACACCTTC.

V gene TRBV28 combines with J gene TRBJ1-1, with D unclear. The germline CDR1 and CDR2 sequences are MDHEN and SYDVKM. This CDR3 has 13 amino acids. The V and J ends lost 8 bases and 0 bases respectively, with 10 bases between them. DNA for the CDR3: TGTGCCAGCGATACCGTAGTGAACACTGAAGCTTTCTTT. Translated, it gives CASDTVVNTEAFF.

This rearrangement joins TRBV2 to TRBJ1-5; 9 nucleotides agree with TRBD1. The CDR3 contains 14 residues. Germline values: CDR1 SNHLY, CDR2 FYNNEI. V shed 3 bases and J 5 bases; nucleotides not matched to a gene: 2. The CDR3 DNA is TGTGCCAGCAGTGAGAGGACAGGGGATCAGCCCCAGCATTTT. It specifies CASSERTGDQPQHF.

The J gene is TRBJ2-7, the V gene TRBV10-1; 8 bases align to TRBD1. Germline values: CDR1 WNHNN, CDR2 SYGVQD (reference sequence). V shed 9 bases and J 3 bases; nucleotides not matched to a gene: 10. CDR3 length: 14 amino acids. The CDR3 DNA reads as TGCGCCAGTCGAGATTCCGGGACAGGCTACGAGCAGTACTTC. This encodes CASRDSGTGYEQYF.

The chain combines TRBV28 with TRBJ2-1, with TRBD2 matching over 12 bases. V lost 5 bases, J lost 7 bases, and 6 bases stayed unmatched. CDR1 is MDHEN and CDR2 is SYDVKM in the germline V gene. CDR3 length: 15 amino acids. The CDR3 sequence is CASSGLAGGQNEQFF. CDR3 nucleotide sequence: TGTGCCAGCAGTGGCCTAGCGGGGGGGCAGAATGAGCAGTTCTTC.

A few counts support this clone. The rearrangement uses TRBV7-2 and TRBJ2-7; 11 bases match TRBD2. Looked up from germline, CDR1 is SGHTA and CDR2 is FQGNSA. Unmatched junction bases numbered 2, after V lost 4 bases and J lost 0 bases. The CDR3 is 15 residues long. CDR3 amino acids: CASSYTSGSSYEQYF. CDR3 nucleotide sequence: TGTGCCAGCAGCTACACTAGCGGGAGCTCCTACGAGCAGTACTTC. Combining the CDR3 with reference TRBV7-2 and TRBJ2-7 gives the whole variable domain GAGVSQSPSNKVTEKGKDVELRCDPISGHTALYWYRQSLGQGLEFLIYFQGNSAPDKSGLPSDRFSAERTGGSVSTLTIQRTQQEDSAVYLCASSYTSGSSYEQYFGPGTRLTVT.

J is TRBJ2-5 and V is TRBV20-1; no firm D call. CDR1 and CDR2 (germline): DFQATT, SNEGSKA (reference sequence). The CDR3 has 11 residues. The V end was cut by 8 bases, the J end by 5 bases, with 12 bases between. The CDR3 DNA sequence: TGCAGTTTGTCCGCCGGGGAGACCCAGTACTTC. Translation: CSLSAGETQYF.

The rearrangement links TRBV24-1 to TRBJ2-5, with TRBD1 matching 8 bases. From germline, CDR1 is KGHDR and CDR2 SFDVKD. The ends lost 4 bases at V and 1 base at J; junction bases unmatched: 7. The CDR3 has 16 residues. DNA for the CDR3: TGTGCCACCAGTGACCCCAGGACAGGGTTCCAAGAGACCCAGTACTTC. It yields the protein CATSDPRTGFQETQYF.

The J gene is TRBJ1-6, the V gene TRBV7-2; maybe TRBD1 (6 bases). The germline V gene encodes CDR1 SGHTA and CDR2 FQGNSA. V gave up 4 bases and J gave up 9 bases, with 25 bases separating them. This CDR3 contains 18 residues. In DNA form, the CDR3 reads TGTGCCAGCAGCTCCCCCTTCGGGGTTCAGGGGCGTAGTTCACCCCTCCACTTT. Translating it yields CASSSPFGVQGRSSPLHF.

The chain combines TRBV18 with TRBJ1-2; D is ambiguous. This CDR3 is 15 amino acids long. V was shortened by 1 base and J by 0 bases, with 9 bases between the two germline ends. Germline-derived CDR1 and CDR2 are KGHSH and LQKENI. CDR3 nucleotides: TGTGCCAGCTCACCACTTTCAGATGCTAACTATGGCTACACCTTC. Protein: CASSPLSDANYGYTF. The full variable domain, in which reference TRBV18 and TRBJ1-2 provide the parts outside the CDR3, is NAGVMQNPRHLVRRRGQEARLRCSPMKGHSHVYWYRQLPEEGLKFMVYLQKENIIDESGMPKERFSAEFPKEGPSILRIQQVVRGDSAAYFCASSPLSDANYGYTFGSGTRLTVV.

The CDR3 is CASRSQGDGYTF. DNA of the CDR3: TGTGCCAGCAGGTCTCAGGGCGATGGCTACACCTTC. The genes are TRBV6-6 and TRBJ1-2, with D possibly being TRBD1 (5 bases). The CDR3 loop spans 12 amino acids. Germline V lookup: CDR1 MNHNY, CDR2 SVGAGI (reference sequence). With 6 bases removed from V and 6 bases from J, the gap between germline ends came to 11 bases.

This chain uses TRBV19 with TRBJ2-5; D remains unclear. V gave up 3 bases and J gave up 5 bases, with 7 bases separating them. The CDR3 is 12 amino acids. Per germline, CDR1 LNHDA and CDR2 SQIVND (reference sequence). The CDR3 is CASSIPLETQYF. The CDR3 DNA reads TGTGCCAGTAGTATCCCCCTGGAGACCCAGTACTTC.

The genes are TRBV28 and TRBJ1-5, with 7 bases matching TRBD1. V gave up 4 bases and J gave up 5 bases; unmatched junction bases: 2. The CDR3 covers 13 residues. CDR1 MDHEN and CDR2 SYDVKM come from the germline V gene. This CDR3 is CASSSDRDQPQHF. In DNA form, the CDR3 reads TGTGCCAGCAGTTCTGACAGGGATCAGCCCCAGCATTTT.

This sequence joins TRBV9 and TRBJ2-1, with a possible D match to TRBD1 (7 bases). Deletions cut 6 bases from V and 6 bases from J, with 13 bases between. CDR3 size: 13 residues. Germline CDR1 reads SGDLS; CDR2 reads YYNGEE. The CDR3 DNA reads TGTGCCAGCACCCAGGGGGGCGTCAATGAGCAGTTCTTC. It codes for CASTQGGVNEQFF.

The J gene is TRBJ2-2, the V gene TRBV2; 8 bases are shared with TRBD2. V was clipped by 5 bases and J by 5 bases; unmatched bases: 7. Germline CDR1 SNHLY, CDR2 FYNNEI. The CDR3 extends over 15 amino acids. The CDR3 DNA reads TGTGCCAGCAGTCTGATAGCGGGGTTAACCGGGGAGCTGTTTTTT. It is translated as CASSLIAGLTGELFF.